The T cell receptor beta chain described here comes from a study of CD8+ T cells in alopecia areata. Looking at the study overall: The study gave treated patients oral tofacitinib at 5 to 10 mg twice daily. For 6 to 18 months, tofacitinib was taken, and 6 months off drug followed. Notes on the study in general: Clonality in lesional scalp, especially alopecia totalis/universalis, exceeded that of normal scalp.

In each case, RNA was isolated and then reverse transcribed into cDNA as the sequencing template. The protocol was immunoSEQ multiplex PCR, while the TCRdb copy is restricted to in-frame clones and leaves out a portion. Here the sample spans about 91,000 clones, over 40% being singletons. The germline V gene has CDR1 SGHVS and CDR2 FQNEAQ. Unmatched junction bases numbered 4, after V lost 5 bases and J lost 5 bases. The CDR3 sequence is 14 residues long. In the case of this clone: The antigen is not known.

The V gene is TRBV7-8, the J gene TRBJ2-1, with 9 bases aligning to TRBD2. The sequence was collected from a human donor with alopecia areata. The sequenced sample was CD4+ T cells sorted from blood. In DNA, the CDR3 is TGTGCCAGCAGCAGTAGCGGGGGTCACAATGAGCAGTTCTTC. This sequence encodes CASSSSGGHNEQFF. Variable domain in full (rest from reference TRBV7-8 and TRBJ2-1): GAGVSQSPRYKVAKRGQDVALRCDPISGHVSLFWYQQALGQGPEFLTYFQNEAQLDKSGLPSDRFFAERPEGSVSTLKIQRTQQEDSAVYLCASSSSGGHNEQFFGPGTRLTVL.